This entry lists 18 T cell receptor beta chains sequenced from one sample in a study of response to subunit inactivated influenza vaccine. TCRdb re-called the RT-PCR reads through MiXCR, storing one row per CDR3 protein. Counted here are 250,000 to 350,000 distinct CDR3 sequences, approximately 21% occurring once; the ten biggest clones make up about a tenth. The input for sequencing was PBMCs from blood, taken 21 months after vaccination. The receptors were sampled from a man aged 50 to 69 who received an inactivated influenza vaccine.

V usage is TRBV7-9 and J usage is TRBJ1-1; 11 bases are a match to TRBD1. The CDR3 consists of 16 residues. The V gene's germline CDR1 is SEHNR and CDR2 FQNEAQ (reference sequence). V was clipped by 4 bases and J by 3 bases; unmatched bases: 7. CDR3: CASSSGTGGADTEAFF. CDR3 DNA sequence: TGTGCCAGCAGCTCCGGGACAGGGGGAGCGGACACTGAAGCTTTCTTT.

This clonotype was detected a few times. The J gene is TRBJ1-2, the V gene TRBV2; unclear D gene. CDR3 size: 12 residues. V lost 6 bases, J lost 4 bases, and 9 bases lay in between. In germline, CDR1 is SNHLY, CDR2 FYNNEI. CDR3 nucleotide sequence: TGTGCCAGCAGGCCTTTGCCCTATGGCTACACCTTC. This encodes CASRPLPYGYTF.

This clonotype was observed a few times. The chain links TRBV5-1 to TRBJ2-5, with 7 bases that match TRBD2. V shed 5 bases and J 5 bases; nucleotides not matched to a gene: 9. Germline V lookup: CDR1 SGHRS, CDR2 YFSETQ. The CDR3 extends over 14 amino acids. The CDR3 spells CASRPSGAGETQYF. CDR3 DNA sequence: TGCGCCAGCAGGCCTAGCGGCGCGGGGGAGACCCAGTACTTC.

CDR3: CSVEKGSTYGYTF. The CDR3 nucleotides read TGCAGCGTGGAGAAAGGGAGCACCTATGGCTACACCTTC. The chain carries TRBV29-1 and TRBJ1-2; D not resolved. V was trimmed by 6 bases and J by 4 bases, leaving 15 bases between them. Germline-derived CDR1 and CDR2 are SQVTM and ANQGSEA. The length of the CDR3 is 13 residues.

At least ten counts were recorded for this clonotype. The V and J genes are TRBV6-2 or TRBV6-3 and TRBJ1-5; D is ambiguous. This CDR3 comprises 13 residues. Germline lookup yields CDR1 MNHEY and CDR2 SVGEGT. V was trimmed by 6 bases and J by 3 bases, leaving 9 bases between them. The CDR3 DNA reads as TGTGCCAGCAGCACAGCCCTCAATCAGCCCCAGCATTTT. Its protein is CASSTALNQPQHF.

The rearrangement links TRBV20-1 to TRBJ2-3, with a tentative D call TRBD2 (5 bases). Germline V gene sequence: CDR1 DFQATT, CDR2 SNEGSKA (reference sequence). V was cut by 0 bases and J by 5 bases, with 15 bases left in between. CDR3 size: 15 residues. For the CDR3, the DNA is TGCAGTGCTAGAGATGGCCTGCTGGGAGAAGATACGCAGTATTTT. Its protein is CSARDGLLGEDTQYF.

This clonotype was seen a handful of times. This chain joins TRBV29-1 and TRBJ1-2; 7 nucleotides agree with TRBD1. J lost 2 bases, V lost 4 bases, and 13 bases had no gene match. This CDR3 has 16 residues. CDR1 and CDR2 (germline): SQVTM, ANQGSEA. CDR3 in DNA: TGCAGCGTTGTTAGGGGTGTGGCAGGGGGAAACTATGGCTACACCTTC. As protein: CSVVRGVAGGNYGYTF. The full variable domain, in which reference TRBV29-1 and TRBJ1-2 provide the parts outside the CDR3, is SAVISQKPSRDICQRGTSLTIQCQVDSQVTMMFWYRQQPGQSLTLIATANQGSEATYESGFVIDKFPISRPNLTFSTLTVSNMSPEDSSIYLCSVVRGVAGGNYGYTFGSGTRLTVV.

This clonotype has a handful of counts. The genes are TRBV20-1 and TRBJ1-5; D unclear. Germline CDR1 and CDR2: DFQATT and SNEGSKA (reference sequence). V was clipped by 2 bases and J by 0 bases, with 8 bases between them. The CDR3 has 14 amino acids. CDR3 sequence reads: CSARRAHSNQPQHF. The DNA for the CDR3 is TGCAGTGCTAGAAGGGCACATAGCAATCAGCCCCAGCATTTT.

The table lists this clonotype with a few counts. The chain is built from TRBV29-1 and TRBJ2-3, with 12 bases lining up with TRBD2. V trimming: 2 bases; J trimming: 4 bases; junction bases outside the gene matches: 10. In germline, CDR1 is SQVTM, CDR2 ANQGSEA. The CDR3 loop spans 17 amino acids. The CDR3: CSVEWASGRATADTQYF. CDR3 nucleotide sequence: TGCAGCGTTGAATGGGCTAGCGGGAGGGCCACCGCAGATACGCAGTATTTT.

The table lists this clonotype with a few counts. The chain is built from TRBV4-3 and TRBJ2-7, with 9 bases aligning to TRBD2. The length of the CDR3 is 14 residues. V was pared by 4 bases and J by 6 bases, with 7 bases of the junction left unmatched. Germline assignment: CDR1 LGHNA and CDR2 YSLEER. The CDR3 reads CASSLRAGGFEQYF. CDR3 nucleotide sequence: TGCGCCAGCAGCCTCCGAGCGGGGGGTTTCGAGCAGTACTTC.

In its sample, this clonotype was seen many times. This rearrangement joins TRBV5-1 to TRBJ1-1; D ambiguous. CDR3 length equals 12 residues. Trimming removed 5 bases at V and 1 base at J, with 6 bases between. The germline V gene has CDR1 SGHRS and CDR2 YFSETQ. The CDR3 loop is CASRNQNTEAFF. The CDR3 coding sequence is TGCGCCAGCAGAAACCAGAACACTGAAGCTTTCTTT. The entire variable domain, with the rest obtained from reference TRBV5-1 and TRBJ1-1, is as follows: KAGVTQTPRYLIKTRGQQVTLSCSPISGHRSVSWYQQTPGQGLQFLFEYFSETQRNKGNFPGRFSGRQFSNSRSEMNVSTLELGDSALYLCASRNQNTEAFFGQGTRLTVV.

The CDR3 is CASSLWGLQETQYF. The CDR3 DNA reads as TGCGCCAGCAGCTTGTGGGGGCTCCAAGAGACCCAGTACTTC. This sequence joins TRBV5-1 and TRBJ2-5; D may be TRBD1 (6 bases). The germline V gene has CDR1 SGHRS and CDR2 YFSETQ. CDR3 size: 14 residues. Trimming removed 1 base at V and 1 base at J, with 8 bases between.

Many counts were recorded for this clonotype. The chain is built from TRBV4-3 and TRBJ1-2; 7 bases are shared with TRBD1. Losses at the gene ends were 4 bases for V and 2 bases for J; bases not matched to a gene: 10. The CDR3 is made up of 16 amino acids. Germline values: CDR1 LGHNA, CDR2 YSLEER. The CDR3 protein is CASSPRRTGLNYGYTF. The CDR3 DNA sequence: TGCGCCAGCAGCCCGCGTAGGACAGGACTCAACTATGGCTACACCTTC.

This clonotype was counted only a few times. The gene calls are TRBV7-9 and TRBJ1-2; no clear D. The CDR3 length is 15 residues. V was cut by 5 bases and J by 3 bases, with 16 bases left in between. Germline V lookup: CDR1 SEHNR, CDR2 FQNEAQ (reference sequence). CDR3: CASSPGWGFDYGYTF. In nucleotides, the CDR3 is TGTGCCAGCAGCCCCGGATGGGGTTTTGACTATGGCTACACCTTC.

To note about this clonotype: One end of the junction does not line up with germline, which may come from a read error. V usage is TRBV29-1 and J usage is TRBJ1-1; D remains ambiguous. The germline V gene encodes CDR1 SQVTM and CDR2 ANQGSEA. The CDR3 runs to 11 residues. The CDR3 region has the DNA TGCAGCGTTCGCTTGCCCACTGAAGCTTTATTT. Translation: CSVRLPTEALF.

CDR3 in amino acids: CASSSAGIPYEQYF. As DNA, the CDR3 is TGTGCCAGCAGTTCGGCGGGAATACCCTACGAGCAGTACTTC. J is TRBJ2-7 and V is TRBV12-3 or TRBV12-4; D is possibly TRBD2 (6 bases). The CDR3 loop spans 14 amino acids. V lost 4 bases and J lost 2, with 12 bases in between.

This clonotype occurred once. The gene calls are TRBV12-3 or TRBV12-4 and TRBJ2-1, with TRBD2 matching 14 bases. With V trimmed by 5 bases and J by 2 bases, 5 bases remained unmatched. This CDR3 has 17 amino acids. The CDR3 DNA reads TGTGCCAGCAGTCCGGGGACTAGCGGGAGCCCCTACAATGAGCAGTTCTTC. This encodes CASSPGTSGSPYNEQFF.

This clonotype was observed at least ten times. The rearrangement uses TRBV16 and TRBJ1-2; D is perhaps TRBD1 (5 bases). V shed 2 bases and J shed 7 bases, with 5 bases lying between them. Germline V gene data show CDR1 as KGHSY and CDR2 as FQNENV. The CDR3 covers 11 residues. The CDR3 nucleotides read TGTGCCAGCAGCCAAGGGGGTGGCTACACCTTC. This encodes CASSQGGGYTF.